This T cell receptor beta chain was captured in a study of T-cell memory formation after mild COVID-19. Germline assignment: CDR1 KGHDR and CDR2 SFDVKD. The CDR3 extends over 18 amino acids. J was trimmed by 12 bases and V by 1 base; bases with no gene match: 20. Comment on this clonotype: What it binds is not known.

TCRdb reprocessed the 5' RACE reads via MiXCR and lists one record per CDR3 protein. This table has 470,000 or so distinct CDR3 sequences, about 20% appearing once. General observations from the study: Second-wave clones that peaked on day 37 lacked confirmed SARS-CoV-2 specificity.

The TCR was taken from an adult woman who had mild COVID-19 (a few samples of this study predate the infection). Cell type and time point are not known. This sequence joins TRBV24-1 and TRBJ2-1; 7 bases match TRBD2. Material for sequencing was PBMCs or a T cell subset sorted from them (not recorded which). The CDR3 sequence is CATSDFMRGGSSRDGQFF. The CDR3 DNA reads as TGTGCCACCAGTGATTTTATGAGGGGCGGGAGTTCCCGGGATGGGCAGTTCTTC.